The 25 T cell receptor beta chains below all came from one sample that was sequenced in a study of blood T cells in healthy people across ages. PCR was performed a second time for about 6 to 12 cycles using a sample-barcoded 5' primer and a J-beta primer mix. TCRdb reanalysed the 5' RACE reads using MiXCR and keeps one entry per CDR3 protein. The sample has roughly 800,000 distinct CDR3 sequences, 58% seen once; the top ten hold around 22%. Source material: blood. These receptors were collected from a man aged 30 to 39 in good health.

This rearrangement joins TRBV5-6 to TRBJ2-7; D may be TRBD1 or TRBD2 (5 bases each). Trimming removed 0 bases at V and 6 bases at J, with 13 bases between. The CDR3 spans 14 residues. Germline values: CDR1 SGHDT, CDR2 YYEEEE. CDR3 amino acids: CASSLEVRGAEQYF. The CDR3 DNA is TGTGCCAGCAGCTTGGAGGTACGGGGCGCCGAGCAGTACTTC.

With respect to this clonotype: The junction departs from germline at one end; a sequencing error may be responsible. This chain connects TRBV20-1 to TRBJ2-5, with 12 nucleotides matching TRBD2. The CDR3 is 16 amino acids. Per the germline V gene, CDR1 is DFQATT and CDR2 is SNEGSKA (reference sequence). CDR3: CSARVRGLAGVREQYF. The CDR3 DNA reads TGCAGTGCCAGAGTAAGGGGACTAGCGGGCGTTAGGGAGCAGTACTTC.

CDR3 protein: CASSAGGSRLYEQYF. DNA of the CDR3: TGTGCCAGCAGCGCTGGGGGCAGCAGACTCTACGAGCAGTACTTC. The chain has TRBV9 and TRBJ2-7, with TRBD1 as a possible D gene (6 bases). V lost 3 bases and J 3 bases, leaving 16 bases between the germline ends. From germline, CDR1 is SGDLS and CDR2 YYNGEE. The CDR3 covers 15 residues.

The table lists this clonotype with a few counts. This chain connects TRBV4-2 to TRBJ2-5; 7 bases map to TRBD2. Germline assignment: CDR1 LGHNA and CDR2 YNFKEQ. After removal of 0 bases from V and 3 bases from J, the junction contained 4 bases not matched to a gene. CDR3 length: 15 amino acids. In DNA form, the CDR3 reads TGTGCCAGCAGCCAAGAGACGGCGGGGGAAGAGACCCAGTACTTC. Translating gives CASSQETAGEETQYF.

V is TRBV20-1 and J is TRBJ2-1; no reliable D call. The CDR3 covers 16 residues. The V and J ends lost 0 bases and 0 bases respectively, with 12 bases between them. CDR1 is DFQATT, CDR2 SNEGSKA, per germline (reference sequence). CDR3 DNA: TGCAGTGCTAGAGAGAGGCTCGCCAGCTCCTACAATGAGCAGTTCTTC. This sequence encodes CSARERLASSYNEQFF.

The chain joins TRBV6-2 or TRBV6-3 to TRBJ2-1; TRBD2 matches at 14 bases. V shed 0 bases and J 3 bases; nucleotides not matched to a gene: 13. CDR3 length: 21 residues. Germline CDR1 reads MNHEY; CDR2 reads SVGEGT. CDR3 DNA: TGTGCCAGCAGTTACTCCACGGGACTAGCGGGAGAATTAGTCGTCTACAATGAGCAGTTCTTC. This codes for CASSYSTGLAGELVVYNEQFF.

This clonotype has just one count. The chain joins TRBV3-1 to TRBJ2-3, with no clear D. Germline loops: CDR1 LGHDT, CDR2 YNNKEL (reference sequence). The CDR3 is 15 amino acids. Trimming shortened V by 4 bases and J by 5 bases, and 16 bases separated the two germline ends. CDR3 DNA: TGTGCCAGCAGCCCAAGACCACCTCGTGGAGATACGCAGTATTTT. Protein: CASSPRPPRGDTQYF.

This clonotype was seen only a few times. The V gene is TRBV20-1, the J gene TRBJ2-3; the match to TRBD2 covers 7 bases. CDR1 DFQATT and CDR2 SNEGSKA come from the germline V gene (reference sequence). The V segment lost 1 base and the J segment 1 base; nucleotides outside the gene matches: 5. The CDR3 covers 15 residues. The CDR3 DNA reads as TGCAGTGCTAGAGGCGCGGGAGTTGGCACAGATACGCAGTATTTT. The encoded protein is CSARGAGVGTDTQYF.

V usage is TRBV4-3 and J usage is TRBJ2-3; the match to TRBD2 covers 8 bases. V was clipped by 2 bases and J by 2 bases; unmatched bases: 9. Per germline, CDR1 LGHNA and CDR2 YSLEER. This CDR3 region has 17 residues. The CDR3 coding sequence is TGCGCCAGCAGCCAACAAACGGGAGCGGGAGTCACAGATACGCAGTATTTT. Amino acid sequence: CASSQQTGAGVTDTQYF.

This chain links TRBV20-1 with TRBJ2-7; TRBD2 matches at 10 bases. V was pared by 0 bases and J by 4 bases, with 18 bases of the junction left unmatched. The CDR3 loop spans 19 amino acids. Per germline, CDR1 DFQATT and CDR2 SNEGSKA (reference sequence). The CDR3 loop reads CSARDEGFYAAGGPYEQYF. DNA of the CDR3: TGCAGTGCTAGAGATGAGGGTTTTTACGCAGCGGGGGGGCCGTACGAGCAGTACTTC.

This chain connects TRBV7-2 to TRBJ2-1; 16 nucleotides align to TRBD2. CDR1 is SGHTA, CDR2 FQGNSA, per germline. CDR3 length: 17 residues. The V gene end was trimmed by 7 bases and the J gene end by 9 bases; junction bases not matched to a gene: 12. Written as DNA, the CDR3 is TGTGCCAGCAATATAGGGGGGGGACTAGCGGGAGGGCGTGAGCAGTTCTTC. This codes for CASNIGGGLAGGREQFF.

As DNA, the CDR3 is TGTGCCAGCAGTTACGCGCAGCGGCGGCTCCCGGCCAACGTCCTGACTTTC. Translated, it gives CASSYAQRRLPANVLTF. The chain has TRBV6-5 and TRBJ2-6; the D gene is possibly TRBD2 (5 bases). V lost 2 bases and J lost 6, with 17 bases in between. The germline gives CDR1 MNHEY, CDR2 SVGAGI. This CDR3 is 17 amino acids long.

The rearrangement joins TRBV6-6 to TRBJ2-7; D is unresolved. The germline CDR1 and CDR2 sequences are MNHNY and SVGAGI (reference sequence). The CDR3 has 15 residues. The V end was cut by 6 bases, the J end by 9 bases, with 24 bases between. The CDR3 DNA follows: TGTGCCAGCAGCCCCGGTGGGTACCAAAACGCGGCGCAGTACTTC. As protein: CASSPGGYQNAAQYF.

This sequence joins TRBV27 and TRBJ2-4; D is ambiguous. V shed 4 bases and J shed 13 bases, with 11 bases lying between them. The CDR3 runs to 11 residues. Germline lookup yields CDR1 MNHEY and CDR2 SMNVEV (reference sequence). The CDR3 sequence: CASSSWTRQYF. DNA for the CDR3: TGTGCCAGCAGTTCCTGGACCCGGCAGTACTTC.

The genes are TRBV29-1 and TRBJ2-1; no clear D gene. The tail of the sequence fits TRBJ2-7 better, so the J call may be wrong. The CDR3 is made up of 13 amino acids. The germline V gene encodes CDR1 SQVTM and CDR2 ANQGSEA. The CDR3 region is CSVEESSYNEQYF. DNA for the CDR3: TGCAGCGTTGAAGAATCCTCCTACAATGAGCAGTACTTC.

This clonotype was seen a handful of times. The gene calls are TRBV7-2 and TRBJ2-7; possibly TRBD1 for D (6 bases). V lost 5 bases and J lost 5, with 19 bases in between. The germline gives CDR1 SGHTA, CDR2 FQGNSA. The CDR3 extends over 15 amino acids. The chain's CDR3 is CASSPSRGAGDEQYF. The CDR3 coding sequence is TGTGCCAGCAGCCCATCTAGGGGCGCAGGGGACGAGCAGTACTTC.

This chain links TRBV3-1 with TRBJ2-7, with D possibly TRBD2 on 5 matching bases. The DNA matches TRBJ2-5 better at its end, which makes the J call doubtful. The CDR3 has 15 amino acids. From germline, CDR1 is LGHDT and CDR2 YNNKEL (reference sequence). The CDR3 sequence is CASSQDGDRGETQYF. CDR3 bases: TGTGCCAGCAGCCAAGACGGTGATAGAGGGGAGACCCAGTACTTC.

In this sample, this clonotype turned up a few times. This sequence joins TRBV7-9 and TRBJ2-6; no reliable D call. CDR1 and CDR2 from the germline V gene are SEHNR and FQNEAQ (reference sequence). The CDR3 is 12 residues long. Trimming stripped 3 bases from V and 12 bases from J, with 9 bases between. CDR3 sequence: CASSFGFLVLTF. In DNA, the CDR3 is TGTGCCAGCAGCTTCGGTTTCCTCGTCCTGACTTTC.

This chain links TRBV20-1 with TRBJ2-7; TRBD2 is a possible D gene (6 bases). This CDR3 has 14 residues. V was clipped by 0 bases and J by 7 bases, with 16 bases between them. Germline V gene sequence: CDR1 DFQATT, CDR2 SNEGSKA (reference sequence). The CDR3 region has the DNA TGCAGTGCTAGAGATGAGTGGGCAGGGAGGGAGCAGTACTTC. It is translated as CSARDEWAGREQYF.

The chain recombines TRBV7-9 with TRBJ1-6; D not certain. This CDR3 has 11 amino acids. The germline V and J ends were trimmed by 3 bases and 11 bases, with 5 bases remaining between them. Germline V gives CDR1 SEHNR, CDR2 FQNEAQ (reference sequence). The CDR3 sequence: CASSLGTPLHF. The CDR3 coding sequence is TGTGCCAGCAGCTTGGGGACACCCCTCCACTTT.

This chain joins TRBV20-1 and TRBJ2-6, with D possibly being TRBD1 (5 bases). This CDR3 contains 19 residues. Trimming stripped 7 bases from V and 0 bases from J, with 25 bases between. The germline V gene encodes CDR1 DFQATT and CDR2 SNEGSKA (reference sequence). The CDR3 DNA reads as TGCAGTGAAGGGCCCCAAAGCAGACAGAGCTACTCTGGGGCCAACGTCCTGACTTTC. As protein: CSEGPQSRQSYSGANVLTF.

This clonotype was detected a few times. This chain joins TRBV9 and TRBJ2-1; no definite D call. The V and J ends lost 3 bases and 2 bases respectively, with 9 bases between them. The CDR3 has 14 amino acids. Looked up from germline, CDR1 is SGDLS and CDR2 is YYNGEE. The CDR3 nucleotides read TGTGCCAGCAGCGCCTTACGGGCCTACAATGAGCAGTTCTTC. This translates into CASSALRAYNEQFF. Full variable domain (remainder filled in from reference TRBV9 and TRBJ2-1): DSGVTQTPKHLITATGQRVTLRCSPRSGDLSVYWYQQSLDQGLQFLIQYYNGEERAKGNILERFSAQQFPDLHSELNLSSLELGDSALYFCASSALRAYNEQFFGPGTRLTVL.

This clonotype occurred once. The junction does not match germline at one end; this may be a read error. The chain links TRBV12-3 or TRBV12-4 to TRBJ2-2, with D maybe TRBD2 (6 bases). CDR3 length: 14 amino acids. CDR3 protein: CASRPAGSRGELFF. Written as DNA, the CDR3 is TGTGCCAGCAGACCTGCAGGGAGTCGCGGGGAGTTGTTTTTT.

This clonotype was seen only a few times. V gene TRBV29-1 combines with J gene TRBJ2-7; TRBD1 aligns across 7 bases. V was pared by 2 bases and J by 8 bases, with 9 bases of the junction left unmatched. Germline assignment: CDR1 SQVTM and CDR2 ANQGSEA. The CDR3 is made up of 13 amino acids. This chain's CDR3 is CSVELTGSGKQYF. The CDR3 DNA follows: TGCAGCGTTGAACTGACAGGGTCAGGAAAGCAGTACTTC.

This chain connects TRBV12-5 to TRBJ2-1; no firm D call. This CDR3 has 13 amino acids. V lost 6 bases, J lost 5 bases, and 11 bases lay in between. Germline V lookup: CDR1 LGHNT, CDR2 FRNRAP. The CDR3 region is CASGQYTDNEQFF. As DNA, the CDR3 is TGTGCTAGTGGGCAGTACACCGACAATGAGCAGTTCTTC.